The rows below give T cell receptor beta chains drawn from one sample of a study of blood T cell repertoires in COVID-19. The data were produced by immunoSEQ multiplex PCR, yet TCRdb's version contains in-frame clones alone and is incomplete. This table has about 220,000 clones, about 90% appearing once. Material: PBMCs or T cells enriched from blood (not recorded which). The receptors stem from a woman between 45 and 65 years old with acute COVID-19. The CDR3 runs from the conserved cysteine through the conserved F or W. D genes are given only for firm matches. Size values are once, few and many counts, or a class for expanded clones, and some rows have none.

>NA|TRBV6-1|NA|TRBJ2-2
CASSENPGTGELFF
TGTGCCAGCAGTGAAAACCCGGGCACCGGGGAGCTGTTTTTT
>NA|TRBV6-2/TRBV6-3|NA|TRBJ1-1
CASSWGPLSEAFF
TGTGCCAGCAGTTGGGGGCCGCTCTCTGAAGCTTTCTTT
>TRBD1|TRBV28|NA|TRBJ1-1
CASARPGGPWAEAFF
TGTGCCAGCGCCCGCCCAGGGGGGCCTTGGGCTGAAGCTTTCTTT
>TRBD2|TRBV7-2|once|TRBJ2-7
CASSLKTGTSGYYEQYF
TGTGCCAGCAGCTTAAAAACCGGGACTAGCGGTTACTACGAGCAGTACTTC
>TRBD2|TRBV24-1|NA|TRBJ2-7
CATSDTGTTYEQYF
TGTGCCACCAGTGATACCGGGACTACCTACGAGCAGTACTTC
>NA|TRBV10-3|NA|TRBJ2-3
CAISTGLRDTQYF
TGTGCCATCAGCACGGGATTGCGAGATACGCAGTATTTT
>NA|TRBV19|few|TRBJ1-1
CASSIGATEAFF
TGTGCCAGTAGTATAGGGGCCACTGAAGCTTTCTTT
>TRBD1|TRBV4-3|NA|TRBJ2-7
CASSQDLGQNYEQYF
TGCGCCAGCAGCCAAGATTTGGGACAGAACTACGAGCAGTACTTC
>NA|TRBV6-5|NA|TRBJ2-5
CASNPQGWETQYF
TGTGCCAGCAATCCGCAGGGTTGGGAGACCCAGTACTTC
>TRBD2|TRBV27|NA|TRBJ2-3
CASSLFGLAGFTDTQYF
TGTGCCAGCAGTTTATTCGGACTAGCGGGATTCACAGATACGCAGTATTTT
>TRBD1|TRBV7-3|NA|TRBJ2-2
CASSLNRGSVGTGELFF
TGTGCCAGCAGCTTAAACAGGGGGTCGGTCGGGACCGGGGAGCTGTTTTTT
>NA|TRBV28|NA|TRBJ2-7
CASSLPGRTTPYERYF
TGTGCCAGCAGCCTCCCGGGGAGGACTACTCCCTACGAGCGGTACTTC
>TRBD1|TRBV5-5|NA|TRBJ1-1
CASSLVGRGHTEAFF
TGTGCCAGCAGCTTGGTAGGCAGGGGGCACACTGAAGCTTTCTTT
>TRBD2|TRBV25-1|NA|TRBJ2-7
CASTSAGGPNHEQYF
TGTGCCAGCACCTCAGCGGGAGGGCCGAACCACGAGCAGTACTTC
>TRBD2|TRBV5-6|NA|TRBJ2-1
CASSDPGLAAYNEQFF
TGTGCCAGCAGTGACCCGGGACTAGCGGCATACAATGAGCAGTTCTTC
>TRBD1|TRBV18|NA|TRBJ2-7
CASSRQGNTYEQYF
TGTGCCAGCTCACGACAGGGTAATACCTACGAGCAGTACTTC
>TRBD1|TRBV4-2|few|TRBJ1-6
CASSQPTDRGFHF
TGTGCCAGCAGCCAACCTACGGACAGGGGGTTCCACTTT
>TRBD1|TRBV7-2|NA|TRBJ1-2
CASSFDRGGPMNYGYTF
TGTGCCAGCAGCTTTGACAGGGGAGGGCCTATGAACTATGGCTACACCTTC
>NA|TRBV21-1|NA|TRBJ2-5
CASRPDRGETQYF
TGTGCCAGCAGACCGGACAGGGGAGAGACCCAGTACTTC
>TRBD2|TRBV5-4|NA|TRBJ2-7
CARPPSGYEQYF
TGTGCCCGCCCACCTAGCGGCTACGAGCAGTACTTC
>NA|TRBV7-9|NA|TRBJ1-2
CASNKRGTAIGSTYGYTF
TGTGCCAGCAACAAACGCGGGACGGCAATAGGGTCAACATATGGCTACACCTTC
>TRBD2|TRBV7-3|NA|TRBJ2-1
CASSTSGSYNEQFF
TGTGCCAGCAGCACTAGCGGGAGCTACAATGAGCAGTTCTTC
>NA|TRBV18|NA|TRBJ2-2
CASSPPYTSTGELFF
TGTGCCAGCTCACCCCCATACACCTCCACCGGGGAGCTGTTTTTT
>NA|TRBV7-6|NA|TRBJ2-1
CASSFPSGSSYNEQFF
TGTGCCAGCAGCTTCCCATCAGGAAGCTCCTACAATGAGCAGTTCTTC
>TRBD2|TRBV4-2|NA|TRBJ2-5
CASSHPIGGEETQYF
TGTGCCAGCAGCCATCCTATCGGGGGGGAAGAGACCCAGTACTTC
>TRBD2|TRBV7-2|NA|TRBJ2-3
CASSFRGRAGSDTQYF
TGTGCCAGCAGCTTCCGCGGGAGGGCCGGATCAGATACGCAGTATTTT
>NA|TRBV7-9|NA|TRBJ1-1
CASTHDRNIGAFF
TGTGCCAGCACACACGACAGGAACATTGGGGCTTTCTTT
>TRBD2|TRBV6-2/TRBV6-3|NA|TRBJ2-3
CASSRGTGAGGPSTQYF
TGTGCCAGCAGCCGAGGGACCGGAGCGGGAGGGCCAAGTACGCAGTATTTT